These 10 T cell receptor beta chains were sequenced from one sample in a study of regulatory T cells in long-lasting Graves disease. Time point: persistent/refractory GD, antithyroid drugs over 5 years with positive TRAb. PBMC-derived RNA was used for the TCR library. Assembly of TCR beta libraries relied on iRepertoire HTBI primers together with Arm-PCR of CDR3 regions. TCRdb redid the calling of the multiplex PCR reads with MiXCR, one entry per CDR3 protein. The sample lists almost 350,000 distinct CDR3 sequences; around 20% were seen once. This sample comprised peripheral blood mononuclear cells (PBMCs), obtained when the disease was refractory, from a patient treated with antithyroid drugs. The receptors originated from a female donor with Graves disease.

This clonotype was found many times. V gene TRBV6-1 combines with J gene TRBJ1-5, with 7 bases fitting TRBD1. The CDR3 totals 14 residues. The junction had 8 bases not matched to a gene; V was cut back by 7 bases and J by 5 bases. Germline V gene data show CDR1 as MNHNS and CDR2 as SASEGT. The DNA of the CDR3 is TGTGCCAGCAACGAACAGGGGTCTTATCAGCCCCAGCATTTT. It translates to CASNEQGSYQPQHF.

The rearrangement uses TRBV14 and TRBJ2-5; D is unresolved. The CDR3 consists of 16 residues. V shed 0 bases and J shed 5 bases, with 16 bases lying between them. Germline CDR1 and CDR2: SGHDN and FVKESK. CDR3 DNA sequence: TGTGCCAGCAGCCAAGAAAAATTTTATAGCCTTGAGACCCAGTACTTC. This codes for CASSQEKFYSLETQYF.

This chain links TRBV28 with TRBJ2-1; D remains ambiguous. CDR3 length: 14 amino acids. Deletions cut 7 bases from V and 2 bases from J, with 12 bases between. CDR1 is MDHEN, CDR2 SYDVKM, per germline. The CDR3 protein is CASTAGEAYNEQFF. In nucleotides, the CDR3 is TGTGCCAGCACCGCAGGAGAGGCCTACAATGAGCAGTTCTTC.

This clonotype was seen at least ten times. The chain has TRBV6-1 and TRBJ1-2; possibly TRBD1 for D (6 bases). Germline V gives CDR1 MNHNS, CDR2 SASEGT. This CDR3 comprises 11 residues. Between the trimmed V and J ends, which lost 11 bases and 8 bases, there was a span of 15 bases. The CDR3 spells CAAGQGRGYTF. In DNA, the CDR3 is TGTGCCGCCGGCCAGGGGAGGGGCTACACCTTC.

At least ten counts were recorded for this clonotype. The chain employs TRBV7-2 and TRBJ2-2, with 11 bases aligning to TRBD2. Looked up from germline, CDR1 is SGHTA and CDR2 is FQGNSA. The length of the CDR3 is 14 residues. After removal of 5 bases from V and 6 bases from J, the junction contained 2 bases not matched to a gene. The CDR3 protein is CASSNSGGAGELFF. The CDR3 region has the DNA TGTGCCAGCAGCAATAGCGGGGGGGCCGGGGAGCTGTTTTTT.

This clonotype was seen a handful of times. The CDR3 nucleotides read TGTGCCAGCAGCGGGACTAGCGGGAGAACCTACAATGAGCAGTTCTTC. Its protein product is CASSGTSGRTYNEQFF. The genes are TRBV5-6 and TRBJ2-1, with 14 bases matching TRBD2. CDR1 is SGHDT, CDR2 YYEEEE, per germline. There are 16 residues in the CDR3. The V segment lost 4 bases and the J segment 2 bases; nucleotides outside the gene matches: 2.

This CDR3 is CASSLAGGGPGETQYF. CDR3 DNA: TGTGCCAGCAGCCTAGCGGGGGGGGGGCCCGGCGAGACCCAGTACTTC. The chain has TRBV3-1 and TRBJ2-5, with 11 bases that match TRBD2. Germline trimming cut 4 bases from V and 5 bases from J; bases unmatched to any gene: 9. CDR3 length: 16 amino acids. Germline V CDR1 and CDR2: LGHDT, YNNKEL (reference sequence).

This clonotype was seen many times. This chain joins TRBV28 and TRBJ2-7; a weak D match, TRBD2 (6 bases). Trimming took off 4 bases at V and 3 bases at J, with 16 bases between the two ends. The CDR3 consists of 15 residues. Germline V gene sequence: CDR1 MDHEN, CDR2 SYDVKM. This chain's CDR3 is CASSSIIGTFYEQYF. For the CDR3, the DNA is TGTGCCAGCAGTTCCATAATCGGGACTTTCTACGAGCAGTACTTC.

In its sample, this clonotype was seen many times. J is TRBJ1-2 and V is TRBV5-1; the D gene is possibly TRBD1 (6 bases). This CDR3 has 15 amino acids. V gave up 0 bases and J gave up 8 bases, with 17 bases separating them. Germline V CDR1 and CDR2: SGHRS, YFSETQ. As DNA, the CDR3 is TGCGCCAGCAGCTTGGTACGGGGGGCGAATGAAGGCTACACCTTC. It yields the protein CASSLVRGANEGYTF.

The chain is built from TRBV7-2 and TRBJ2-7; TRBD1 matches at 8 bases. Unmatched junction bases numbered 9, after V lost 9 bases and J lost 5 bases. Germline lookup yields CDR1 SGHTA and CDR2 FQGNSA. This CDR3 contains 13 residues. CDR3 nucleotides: TGTGCCAGGATAGACAGGGGTCCCCACGAGCAGTACTTC. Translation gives CARIDRGPHEQYF.